This entry concerns a single TCR beta chain. Germline and junction disagree at one end, which may indicate a read error. From germline, CDR1 is MDHEN and CDR2 SYDVKM. This CDR3 comprises 14 residues. The record originates from a study of cytomegalovirus exposure and HLA in healthy donors. The PCR ran on 60 Vbeta and 13 Jbeta primers. Sequencing used immunoSEQ multiplex PCR; TCRdb keeps in-frame clones, though not all of them. The sample consists of around 160,000 clones, roughly 79% of them appearing once. The sequence came from a woman in her forties in good health and CMV-seronegative. Sequencing input: PBMCs. J is TRBJ2-1 and V is TRBV28; a weak D match, TRBD1 (6 bases). This chain's CDR3 is CASSFSAGVGASVF. DNA of the CDR3: TGTGCCAGCAGTTTTTCGGCAGGGGTTGGAGCCTCAGTCTTC.